Each of the 20 T cell receptor beta chains below was sequenced from the same sample in a study of CD8 T cells in Susac syndrome. Reverse transcription of roughly 0.5 to 1 ug RNA was carried out with random hexamers. Each CDR3 protein gets one entry after TCRdb re-called the immunoSEQ multiplex PCR reads with MiXCR. The table has about 80,000 distinct CDR3 sequences, approximately 95% seen once. The sample was CD8+ T cells from PBMCs. The receptor source for this set is a human donor with Susac syndrome.

The genes are TRBV29-1 and TRBJ2-2; D is uncertain. The ends were cut back, 0 bases at V and 0 bases at J, with 2 bases in the middle. Germline CDR1 and CDR2: SQVTM and ANQGSEA. The CDR3 is 13 amino acids. CDR3 in DNA: TGCAGCGTTGAAGAGCCGAACACCGGGGAGCTGTTTTTT. The encoded protein is CSVEEPNTGELFF.

The V call is TRBV18, the J call TRBJ2-1; 7 nucleotides align to TRBD2. Germline CDR1 and CDR2: KGHSH and LQKENI. Trimming removed 6 bases from V and 10 bases from J; junction bases left unmatched: 18. CDR3 length equals 16 residues. CDR3 residues: CASSPYAGTTLVEQFF. CDR3 bases: TGTGCCAGCTCGCCTTACGCCGGGACTACCTTGGTGGAGCAGTTCTTC.

This rearrangement joins TRBV4-3 to TRBJ2-3; D unclear. The CDR3 runs to 14 residues. Germline loops: CDR1 LGHNA, CDR2 YSLEER. V was shortened by 0 bases and J by 6 bases, with 10 bases between the two germline ends. The CDR3 sequence: CASSQETVADTQYF. The CDR3 nucleotides are TGCGCCAGCAGCCAAGAAACGGTCGCCGATACGCAGTATTTT.

The V gene is TRBV12-3 or TRBV12-4, the J gene TRBJ2-7; no firm D call. The CDR3 totals 14 residues. V was cut by 5 bases and J by 2 bases, with 13 bases left in between. The CDR3 coding sequence is TGTGCCAGCAGTGACCTCCTACCCCCCTACGAGCAGTACTTC. Translating gives CASSDLLPPYEQYF.

The V call is TRBV6-5, the J call TRBJ2-2; D remains ambiguous. The CDR3 extends over 13 amino acids. Germline loops: CDR1 MNHEY, CDR2 SVGAGI. V shed 2 bases and J shed 6 bases, with 7 bases lying between them. The CDR3 nucleotides read TGTGCCAGCAGTTACCGAGATGCCGGGGAGCTGTTTTTT. Translating it yields CASSYRDAGELFF.

This clonotype has a handful of counts. J is TRBJ2-5 and V is TRBV27, with D perhaps TRBD1 or TRBD2 (6 bases each). Trimming removed 3 bases from V and 1 base from J, with 12 bases in between. The CDR3 has 15 residues. Germline V gives CDR1 MNHEY, CDR2 SMNVEV (reference sequence). CDR3 sequence (DNA): TGTGCCAGCAGTTTGGGGGGCAGAATCCAAGAGACCCAGTACTTC. Translating gives CASSLGGRIQETQYF.

The chain couples TRBV3-1 to TRBJ2-1; 13 nucleotides line up with TRBD2. The germline CDR1 and CDR2 sequences are LGHDT and YNNKEL (reference sequence). This CDR3 is 16 amino acids long. With V trimmed by 3 bases and J by 8 bases, 7 bases remained unmatched. The CDR3 DNA sequence: TGTGCCAGCAGCCACCGGACTAGCGGGGGCCTCGATGAGCAGTTCTTC. Protein product: CASSHRTSGGLDEQFF.

This chain connects TRBV9 to TRBJ1-1; a weak D match, TRBD1 (5 bases). Germline V gene sequence: CDR1 SGDLS, CDR2 YYNGEE. The CDR3 loop spans 15 amino acids. Trimming took 0 bases from V and 5 from J, leaving 14 bases between them. CDR3: CASSVGGTGGTEAFF. The CDR3 DNA reads as TGTGCCAGCAGCGTAGGTGGCACGGGGGGGACTGAAGCTTTCTTT.

The rearrangement links TRBV5-6 to TRBJ2-1; 10 bases fit TRBD2. The germline V gene encodes CDR1 SGHDT and CDR2 YYEEEE. The CDR3 length is 17 residues. Unmatched junction bases numbered 13, after V lost 2 bases and J lost 8 bases. As DNA, the CDR3 is TGTGCCAGCAGCTTCATTAGCGGGGGGCGGGACATCGATGAGCAGTTCTTC. This encodes CASSFISGGRDIDEQFF.

This clonotype was detected only once. The CDR3 nucleotides are TGTGCCAGCAGCCCGATAGCGGGGGGCTCCCCGAACACCGGGGAGCTGTTTTTT. It codes for CASSPIAGGSPNTGELFF. This sequence joins TRBV13 and TRBJ2-2; 10 bases agree with TRBD2. The CDR3 length is 18 residues. From germline, CDR1 is PRHDT and CDR2 FYEKMQ (reference sequence). With 5 bases clipped from V and 0 bases from J, the junction kept 9 bases outside the gene matches.

This chain links TRBV19 with TRBJ2-5; 9 bases line up with TRBD2. The V segment lost 4 bases and the J segment 5 bases; nucleotides outside the gene matches: 11. The V gene's germline CDR1 is LNHDA and CDR2 SQIVND (reference sequence). CDR3 length equals 16 residues. The CDR3 region is CASSTGTSRTLETQYF. In DNA form, the CDR3 reads TGTGCCAGTAGTACCGGGACTAGCCGGACTCTGGAGACCCAGTACTTC.

The CDR3 nucleotides are TGCGCCAGCAGCTTGGGGACACCTAGCTCTGGGGCCAACGTCCTGACTTTC. Encoded protein: CASSLGTPSSGANVLTF. The chain employs TRBV5-1 and TRBJ2-6; D may be TRBD1 (5 bases). CDR1 and CDR2 from the germline V gene are SGHRS and YFSETQ. The CDR3 covers 17 residues. V was clipped by 0 bases and J by 0 bases, with 10 bases between them.

V is TRBV27 and J is TRBJ1-6; D perhaps matches TRBD1 (5 bases). From germline, CDR1 is MNHEY and CDR2 SMNVEV (reference sequence). V was trimmed by 3 bases and J by 14 bases, leaving 23 bases between them. CDR3 size: 16 residues. The CDR3 DNA sequence: TGTGCCAGCAGTTTTTCACTGGACTGGGGGTTCGGTTCCCTCCACTTT. Protein product: CASSFSLDWGFGSLHF.

The gene calls are TRBV3-1 and TRBJ2-5; D assignment may be TRBD1 or TRBD2 (5 bases each). The CDR3 consists of 13 residues. V gave up 0 bases and J gave up 5 bases, with 7 bases separating them. Germline loops: CDR1 LGHDT, CDR2 YNNKEL (reference sequence). This CDR3 reads CASSQDWGETQYF. In DNA form, the CDR3 reads TGTGCCAGCAGCCAAGATTGGGGGGAGACCCAGTACTTC.

This chain connects TRBV20-1 to TRBJ2-1, with D maybe TRBD1 (5 bases). CDR3 size: 12 residues. The V gene's germline CDR1 is DFQATT and CDR2 SNEGSKA (reference sequence). Trimming took 5 bases from V and 8 from J, leaving 13 bases between them. Written as DNA, the CDR3 is TGCAGTGCTGGAAATCAGGGCGATGAGCAGTTCTTC. As protein: CSAGNQGDEQFF.

This sequence joins TRBV24-1 and TRBJ1-2; TRBD1 matches at 10 bases. This CDR3 comprises 13 residues. The germline V gene encodes CDR1 KGHDR and CDR2 SFDVKD. The J segment lost 8 bases and the V segment lost 9 bases, leaving 8 bases of the junction unmatched. The chain's CDR3 is CATPGQGCYGYTF. The CDR3 region has the DNA TGTGCCACCCCGGGACAGGGGTGCTACGGCTACACCTTC.

The chain employs TRBV27 and TRBJ2-7, with TRBD1 matching over 8 bases. Germline CDR1 MNHEY, CDR2 SMNVEV (reference sequence). The CDR3 totals 14 residues. V shed 1 base, J shed 8 bases, and the junction held 7 bases outside the gene matches. The CDR3 region has the DNA TGTGCCAGCAGTTTATTCGAGGACAGGGAAAAGCAGTACTTC. This sequence encodes CASSLFEDREKQYF.

This chain links TRBV4-1 with TRBJ2-7; D possibly corresponds to TRBD1 (5 bases). CDR1 is MGHRA, CDR2 YSYEKL, per germline. CDR3 length equals 14 residues. V lost 3 bases and J lost 4, with 13 bases in between. The CDR3 sequence: CASSQTLQEYEQYF. The CDR3 nucleotides are TGCGCCAGCAGCCAGACGTTACAGGAGTACGAGCAGTACTTC.

The chain employs TRBV6-6 and TRBJ1-1; D call uncertain. Trimming left V 2 bases short and J 11 bases short, with 18 bases between. The CDR3 contains 14 residues. From germline, CDR1 is MNHNY and CDR2 SVGAGI (reference sequence). The CDR3 spells CASSYGLGQEEAFF. Written as DNA, the CDR3 is TGTGCCAGCAGTTACGGCCTGGGCCAGGAAGAGGCTTTCTTT.

The gene calls are TRBV20-1 and TRBJ2-7; 7 bases match TRBD2. The J segment lost 2 bases and the V segment lost 0 bases, leaving 4 bases of the junction unmatched. CDR1 DFQATT and CDR2 SNEGSKA come from the germline V gene (reference sequence). This CDR3 comprises 14 residues. CDR3 bases: TGCAGTGCTAGAGATGAGCGGGACGCCTACGAGCAGTACTTC. It translates to CSARDERDAYEQYF.